Here is one T cell receptor beta chain with its context. This record belongs to a study of blood T cell repertoires in COVID-19. Study details: Samples taken during acute and convalescent COVID-19 were collected in the United States, Italy and Spain. The cDNA or gDNA used as material had been derived from T cells, B-cell-depleted T cells, or PBMCs.

CDR3 length: 15 residues. CDR1 and CDR2 from the germline V gene are SGHAT and FQDESV (reference sequence). With 0 bases removed from V and 0 bases from J, the gap between germline ends came to 6 bases. Per the authors' pipeline: Reference gene primer amplification in the assay estimated nucleated cell counts. Assay: immunoSEQ multiplex PCR; the TCRdb copy retains only in-frame clones and omits some. That table gives V, J and clone size, and the DNA gave D and trimming. The data show 140,000 to 150,000 clones, roughly 84% seen once. Material for sequencing was peripheral blood. The V and J genes are TRBV11-1 and TRBJ2-1, with D hard to call. This TCR derives from a human donor with acute or convalescent COVID-19. The donor label of this sample is uncertain. This CDR3 is CASSLAPISYNEQFF. The CDR3 bases are TGTGCCAGCAGCTTAGCTCCTATCTCCTACAATGAGCAGTTCTTC.